The 7 T cell receptor beta chains given below trace back to one sample, sequenced in a study of cytomegalovirus exposure and HLA in healthy donors. The PCR had 60 Vbeta and 13 Jbeta primers. This table comes from immunoSEQ multiplex PCR, and its TCRdb copy is limited to in-frame clones, with some not included. The sample includes more than 95,000 clones, around 78% of them seen just once. The material sequenced was PBMCs. The receptors were sampled from a man in his late teens or twenties in good health and CMV-seropositive.

The genes are TRBV19 and TRBJ2-1, with D possibly TRBD2 on 5 matching bases. The CDR3 runs to 15 residues. V was cut by 2 bases and J by 4 bases, with 12 bases left in between. CDR1 is LNHDA and CDR2 is SQIVND in the germline V gene (reference sequence). The CDR3 sequence: CASSISAGGYNEQFF. DNA of the CDR3: TGTGCCAGTAGTATATCCGCTGGCGGGTACAATGAGCAGTTCTTC.

This chain connects TRBV12-5 to TRBJ1-2; 7 bases match TRBD1. With 0 bases clipped from V and 0 bases from J, the junction kept 10 bases outside the gene matches. This CDR3 contains 18 residues. Per germline, CDR1 LGHNT and CDR2 FRNRAP. The CDR3 DNA is TGTGCTAGTGGTTTGGTACGGCTGGGGACAGCCTCTAACTATGGCTACACCTTC. It specifies CASGLVRLGTASNYGYTF.

This clone was recorded only once. The chain links TRBV5-1 to TRBJ1-3; 8 bases fit TRBD1. The germline V gene encodes CDR1 SGHRS and CDR2 YFSETQ. The CDR3 contains 14 residues. Losses at the gene ends were 5 bases for V and 3 bases for J; bases not matched to a gene: 4. The CDR3 protein is CASRTGVFGNTIYF. DNA for the CDR3: TGCGCCAGCAGGACAGGGGTTTTTGGAAACACCATATATTTT.

A note on this clone: Just one base apart from a much larger clone, this may be a read error. This sample includes further DNA sequences coding for the same CDR3. The genes are TRBV29-1 and TRBJ1-2; a weak D match, TRBD1 (6 bases). Germline CDR1 reads SQVTM; CDR2 reads ANQGSEA. The CDR3 loop spans 16 amino acids. CDR3: CSVEDANQQGLKGYTF. CDR3 nucleotides: TGCAGTGTTGAAGATGCTAACCAACAGGGCCTTAAGGGCTACACCTTC.

The rearrangement joins TRBV19 to TRBJ1-5; 10 nucleotides match TRBD1. CDR1 and CDR2 from the germline V gene are LNHDA and SQIVND (reference sequence). J was trimmed by 6 bases and V by 1 base; bases with no gene match: 0. The CDR3 consists of 14 residues. As DNA, the CDR3 is TGTGCCAGTAGTATAGGGGACAGGGGTCAGCCCCAGCATTTT. It codes for CASSIGDRGQPQHF.

The chain recombines TRBV27 with TRBJ2-7; D unresolved. The germline V gene has CDR1 MNHEY and CDR2 SMNVEV (reference sequence). CDR3 size: 16 residues. Trimming removed 3 bases at V and 4 bases at J, with 19 bases between. For the CDR3, the DNA is TGTGCCAGCAGTTTCGAGAGTCTCGCACCCGCTTACGAGCAGTACTTC. It specifies CASSFESLAPAYEQYF.

This chain joins TRBV29-1 and TRBJ2-3, with 7 bases that match TRBD1. CDR3 length: 10 amino acids. V dropped 7 bases and J dropped 8; count of bases not matched to a gene: 3. Germline lookup yields CDR1 SQVTM and CDR2 ANQGSEA. The CDR3 region is CSGRQGTQYF. DNA of the CDR3: TGCAGCGGAAGACAGGGTACGCAGTATTTT.